This is a list of T cell receptor beta chains from one sample in a study of vaccination and CD4 T cells after COVID-19. TCRdb independently ran MiXCR on the PCR reads; one entry per CDR3 protein. The data contain approximately 16,000 distinct CDR3 sequences, around 52% of them seen just once; the ten biggest clones take up less than 10%. For these receptors, no antigen is known. The sample was CD4+ T cells from blood, cultured in vitro. The receptors were sampled from a human donor who had recovered from COVID-19. The CDR3 runs from the conserved cysteine through the conserved F or W. Each record gives: CDR3 protein, CDR3 DNA, D gene, clone size, V gene, J gene. D genes are given only for firm matches. Clone size is not always given. Where it is, it says once, few, many or a class for expanded clones.

CDR3aa: CAWGLGSPLHF
CDR3nt: TGTGCCTGGGGCCTCGGGTCACCCCTCCACTTT
d_gene: .
abundance: few
v_gene: TRBV30
j_gene: TRBJ1-6

CDR3aa: CASSPADGGIQYF
CDR3nt: TGTGCCAGCAGCCCAGCGGACGGTGGGATTCAGTACTTC
d_gene: .
abundance: few
v_gene: TRBV7-2
j_gene: TRBJ2-4

CDR3aa: CASSLIRGLMDYGYTF
CDR3nt: TGTGCCAGCAGCCTTATTAGGGGCCTGATGGACTATGGCTACACCTTC
d_gene: .
abundance: .
v_gene: TRBV11-2
j_gene: TRBJ1-2

CDR3aa: CASSYSPTGYEGYTF
CDR3nt: TGTGCCAGCAGTTACTCTCCCACAGGGTATGAGGGCTACACCTTC
d_gene: .
abundance: few
v_gene: TRBV6-5
j_gene: TRBJ1-2

CDR3aa: CASSLRGSYGYTF
CDR3nt: TGTGCCAGCAGTTTAAGGGGCTCCTATGGCTACACCTTC
d_gene: .
abundance: few
v_gene: TRBV27
j_gene: TRBJ1-2

CDR3aa: CASSENIWDYGYTF
CDR3nt: TGTGCCAGCAGTGAAAACATCTGGGACTATGGCTACACCTTC
d_gene: .
abundance: .
v_gene: TRBV2
j_gene: TRBJ1-2

CDR3aa: CAAGPNYEQYF
CDR3nt: TGTGCTGCGGGACCGAACTACGAGCAGTACTTC
d_gene: .
abundance: .
v_gene: TRBV10-3
j_gene: TRBJ2-7

CDR3aa: CASRKEGNTEAFF
CDR3nt: TGTGCCAGCAGGAAGGAGGGCAACACTGAAGCTTTCTTT
d_gene: .
abundance: .
v_gene: TRBV2
j_gene: TRBJ1-1

CDR3aa: CSARDGNGVYGANVLTF
CDR3nt: TGCAGTGCTAGAGATGGCAATGGGGTTTATGGGGCCAACGTCCTGACTTTC
d_gene: .
abundance: .
v_gene: TRBV20-1
j_gene: TRBJ2-6

CDR3aa: CASSFTSVQPQHF
CDR3nt: TGTGCCAGCAGCTTTACATCAGTCCAGCCCCAGCATTTT
d_gene: .
abundance: .
v_gene: TRBV7-2
j_gene: TRBJ1-5

CDR3aa: CASSLSPPGENEAFF
CDR3nt: TGCGCCAGCAGCTTATCCCCCCCAGGAGAAAATGAAGCTTTCTTT
d_gene: .
abundance: .
v_gene: TRBV5-1
j_gene: TRBJ1-1

CDR3aa: CSARDRRTSGRAYGRSYNEQFF
CDR3nt: TGCAGTGCTAGAGATCGCAGGACTAGCGGGAGGGCTTATGGGCGCTCCTACAATGAGCAGTTCTTC
d_gene: TRBD2
abundance: .
v_gene: TRBV20-1
j_gene: TRBJ2-1

CDR3aa: CASSLGGLLHF
CDR3nt: TGTGCCAGCAGCTTAGGGGGCCTCCTCCACTTT
d_gene: .
abundance: .
v_gene: TRBV7-9
j_gene: TRBJ1-6

CDR3aa: CASSLDPGPNEQFF
CDR3nt: TGTGCCAGCAGCCTAGACCCAGGGCCAAATGAGCAGTTCTTC
d_gene: .
abundance: .
v_gene: TRBV5-4
j_gene: TRBJ2-1

CDR3aa: CASSFQGSNPLYEQYF
CDR3nt: TGTGCCAGCAGTTTCCAGGGCAGTAATCCCCTATACGAGCAGTACTTC
d_gene: .
abundance: few
v_gene: TRBV27
j_gene: TRBJ2-7

CDR3aa: CASSGGFPDYGYTF
CDR3nt: TGTGCCAGCAGTGGCGGTTTCCCGGACTATGGCTACACCTTC
d_gene: .
abundance: .
v_gene: TRBV25-1
j_gene: TRBJ1-2

CDR3aa: CSARSTRDRGETQYF
CDR3nt: TGCAGTGCTAGATCTACCCGGGACAGGGGAGAGACCCAGTACTTC
d_gene: TRBD1
abundance: .
v_gene: TRBV20-1
j_gene: TRBJ2-5

CDR3aa: CASSLAQGAFTEAFF
CDR3nt: TGTGCCAGCAGTTTAGCGCAGGGGGCCTTCACTGAAGCTTTCTTT
d_gene: TRBD1
abundance: few
v_gene: TRBV12-3/TRBV12-4
j_gene: TRBJ1-1

CDR3aa: CASSPSGSSPDTQYF
CDR3nt: TGTGCCAGCAGTCCGAGCGGGAGCTCCCCAGATACGCAGTATTTT
d_gene: TRBD2
abundance: .
v_gene: TRBV27
j_gene: TRBJ2-3

CDR3aa: CATSDSWDSEETQYF
CDR3nt: TGTGCCACCAGTGATTCCTGGGACAGCGAAGAGACCCAGTACTTC
d_gene: TRBD1
abundance: .
v_gene: TRBV24-1
j_gene: TRBJ2-5

CDR3aa: CASSDAGLDTQYF
CDR3nt: TGTGCCAGCAGTGATGCGGGGTTAGATACGCAGTATTTT
d_gene: .
abundance: .
v_gene: TRBV25-1
j_gene: TRBJ2-3

CDR3aa: CASSFPANTGELFF
CDR3nt: TGTGCCAGCAGCTTCCCTGCGAACACCGGGGAGCTGTTTTTT
d_gene: .
abundance: .
v_gene: TRBV7-9
j_gene: TRBJ2-2

CDR3aa: CSADGLAGGPTQETQYF
CDR3nt: TGCAGTGCTGATGGACTAGCGGGAGGGCCCACGCAAGAGACCCAGTACTTC
d_gene: TRBD2
abundance: few
v_gene: TRBV20-1
j_gene: TRBJ2-5

CDR3aa: CASRDAGLGYTF
CDR3nt: TGTGCCAGCAGGGATGCAGGGCTAGGCTACACCTTC
d_gene: .
abundance: .
v_gene: TRBV6-1
j_gene: TRBJ1-2

CDR3aa: CAWSRGPNQPQHF
CDR3nt: TGTGCCTGGAGTCGGGGACCCAATCAGCCCCAGCATTTT
d_gene: .
abundance: few
v_gene: TRBV30
j_gene: TRBJ1-5